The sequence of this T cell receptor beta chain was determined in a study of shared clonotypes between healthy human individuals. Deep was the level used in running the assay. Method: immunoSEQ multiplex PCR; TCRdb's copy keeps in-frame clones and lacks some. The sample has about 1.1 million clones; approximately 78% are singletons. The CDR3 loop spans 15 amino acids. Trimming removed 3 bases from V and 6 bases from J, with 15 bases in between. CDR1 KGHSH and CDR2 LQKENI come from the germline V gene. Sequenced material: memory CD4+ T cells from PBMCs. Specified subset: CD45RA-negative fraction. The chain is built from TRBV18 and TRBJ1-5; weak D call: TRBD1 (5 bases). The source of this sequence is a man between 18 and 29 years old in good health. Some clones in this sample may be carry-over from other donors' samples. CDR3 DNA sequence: TGTGCCAGCTCACCCAGAGGGGTAAGGGGTCAGCCCCAGCATTTT. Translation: CASSPRGVRGQPQHF.